The 24 T cell receptor beta chains presented below share a single source sample, sequenced in a study of identical twins. Via MiXCR, TCRdb re-called the 5' RACE reads, giving one row per CDR3 protein. The sample gives 1.5 million to 2 million distinct CDR3 sequences, around 29% of which show up once; about 0.27% is in the top ten. Sequences were obtained from cord blood. The receptor source for this set is a newborn girl in good health.

The chain joins TRBV6-1 to TRBJ2-7; 11 positions match TRBD2. The V gene end was trimmed by 0 bases and the J gene end by 12 bases; junction bases not matched to a gene: 13. This CDR3 has 16 residues. CDR1 MNHNS and CDR2 SASEGT come from the germline V gene. CDR3 sequence reads: CASSEASGRAKNIRYF. CDR3 in DNA: TGTGCCAGCAGTGAAGCTAGCGGGAGGGCCAAAAACATTCGGTACTTC.

This clonotype has more than one count but fewer than ten. The chain employs TRBV2 and TRBJ2-4, with TRBD2 identical over 14 bases. CDR1 is SNHLY and CDR2 is FYNNEI in the germline V gene. Losses at the gene ends were 6 bases for V and 4 bases for J; bases not matched to a gene: 5. The CDR3 spans 16 residues. As DNA, the CDR3 is TGTGCCAGCAGCATGCGACTAGCGGGAGGGAAAAACATTCAGTACTTC. Translating it yields CASSMRLAGGKNIQYF.

The chain is built from TRBV6-1 and TRBJ2-3; D perhaps matches TRBD1 (6 bases). CDR3 length: 15 residues. From germline, CDR1 is MNHNS and CDR2 SASEGT. V was trimmed by 7 bases and J by 2 bases, leaving 16 bases between them. The CDR3 here is CASTGAIHPTDTQYF. CDR3 DNA: TGTGCCAGCACAGGGGCTATCCACCCCACAGATACGCAGTATTTT.

The J gene is TRBJ2-7, the V gene TRBV20-1, with D perhaps matching TRBD1 (5 bases). The germline V gene has CDR1 DFQATT and CDR2 SNEGSKA (reference sequence). Trimming took off 0 bases at V and 1 base at J, with 10 bases between the two ends. There are 14 residues in the CDR3. This CDR3 is CSARDGYRSYEQYF. The CDR3 nucleotides are TGCAGTGCTAGAGATGGTTACAGGTCCTACGAGCAGTACTTC.

This clonotype turned up a few times. At one end, the junction sequence differs from germline, possibly due to a read error. V is TRBV6-2 or TRBV6-3 and J is TRBJ1-5; D remains ambiguous. The CDR3 is 13 residues long. The germline V gene has CDR1 MNHEY and CDR2 SVGEGT. The CDR3 bases are TGTACCAGCAGTTACTCCGTTTATCAGCCCCAGCATTTT. It codes for CTSSYSVYQPQHF.

This sequence joins TRBV4-1 and TRBJ1-4; D is unclear. The V end lost 2 bases, the J end lost 0 bases, and 4 bases lay between the germline ends. CDR1 and CDR2 (germline): MGHRA, YSYEKL. CDR3 size: 14 residues. CDR3 loop: CASSQHATNEKLFF. DNA of the CDR3: TGCGCCAGCAGCCAACACGCAACTAATGAAAAACTGTTTTTT.

This rearrangement joins TRBV20-1 to TRBJ2-3, with 11 bases fitting TRBD2. With V trimmed by 6 bases and J by 2 bases, 7 bases remained unmatched. The length of the CDR3 is 15 residues. Germline CDR1 DFQATT, CDR2 SNEGSKA (reference sequence). This CDR3 is CSAIRLAGTTDTQYF. The CDR3 DNA is TGCAGTGCGATCCGACTAGCGGGAACCACAGATACGCAGTATTTT.

This chain uses TRBV6-5 with TRBJ2-3, with TRBD2 identical over 7 bases. The CDR3 sequence is 15 residues long. Germline V CDR1 and CDR2: MNHEY, SVGAGI. V gave up 0 bases and J gave up 5 bases; unmatched junction bases: 5. CDR3 region: CASSYSGGKGDTQYF. CDR3 sequence (DNA): TGTGCCAGCAGTTACTCGGGGGGGAAAGGAGATACGCAGTATTTT.

The J gene is TRBJ2-3, the V gene TRBV7-6; the match to TRBD2 covers 14 bases. Germline lookup yields CDR1 SGHVS and CDR2 FNYEAQ. J lost 5 bases, V lost 5 bases, and 6 bases had no gene match. The CDR3 has 16 amino acids. CDR3 nucleotide sequence: TGTGCCAGCAGCCAACGGACTAGCGGGGGGATAGATACGCAGTATTTT. Its protein product is CASSQRTSGGIDTQYF. Variable domain in full (rest from reference TRBV7-6 and TRBJ2-3): GAGVSQSPRYKVTKRGQDVALRCDPISGHVSLYWYRQALGQGPEFLTYFNYEAQQDKSGLPNDRFSAERPEGSISTLTIQRTEQRDSAMYRCASSQRTSGGIDTQYFGPGTRLTVL.

This clonotype has only a few counts. The V call is TRBV20-1, the J call TRBJ2-1; 9 bases are shared with TRBD2. The CDR3 totals 14 residues. J lost 5 bases, V lost 3 bases, and 5 bases had no gene match. Germline CDR1 reads DFQATT; CDR2 reads SNEGSKA (reference sequence). This CDR3 reads CSASSGGPNNEQFF. The CDR3 DNA is TGCAGTGCTAGTAGCGGGGGCCCTAACAATGAGCAGTTCTTC.

Many counts were recorded for this clonotype. The chain employs TRBV9 and TRBJ2-4; D tentatively fits TRBD1 or TRBD2 (5 bases each). Per germline, CDR1 SGDLS and CDR2 YYNGEE. The CDR3 runs 15 residues. V lost 4 bases, J lost 3 bases, and 14 bases lay in between. The CDR3 DNA reads TGTGCCAGCAGCCCAAAGGGGACCTTCAAAAACATTCAGTACTTC. Translating it yields CASSPKGTFKNIQYF.

This clonotype was recorded many times. This chain connects TRBV28 to TRBJ2-7; no clear D gene. This CDR3 spans 12 amino acids. Deletions cut 3 bases from V and 4 bases from J, with 7 bases between. Germline assignment: CDR1 MDHEN and CDR2 SYDVKM. The CDR3 here is CASSFERYEQYF. CDR3 nucleotide sequence: TGTGCCAGCAGTTTCGAGCGTTACGAGCAGTACTTC.

The chain recombines TRBV19 with TRBJ2-4; D is unresolved. The J call may not be correct, given that the DNA end is closer to TRBJ2-7. Looked up from germline, CDR1 is LNHDA and CDR2 is SQIVND (reference sequence). The CDR3 totals 13 residues. CDR3 in amino acids: CASESVGNYEQYF. Here the CDR3 DNA reads TGTGCCAGTGAATCGGTGGGCAACTACGAGCAGTACTTC.

This clonotype was seen a handful of times. The chain couples TRBV19 to TRBJ2-2; 7 positions match TRBD2. Trimming removed 6 bases from V and 5 bases from J; junction bases left unmatched: 24. The CDR3 runs to 20 residues. CDR1 and CDR2 (germline): LNHDA, SQIVND (reference sequence). CDR3 in DNA: TGTGCCAGTAGCCGATCCGTTTGGGTTTCGGGAGGTGAAGGTACCGGGGAGCTGTTTTTT. It specifies CASSRSVWVSGGEGTGELFF.

This chain links TRBV9 with TRBJ1-2; D perhaps matches TRBD1 (5 bases). The CDR3 is made up of 13 amino acids. The V gene's germline CDR1 is SGDLS and CDR2 YYNGEE. V was trimmed by 0 bases and J by 4 bases, leaving 7 bases between them. CDR3: CASSVAQGYGYTF. The CDR3 DNA sequence: TGTGCCAGCAGCGTAGCGCAGGGCTATGGCTACACCTTC.

This clonotype was counted only a few times. This rearrangement joins TRBV20-1 to TRBJ2-1; TRBD2 is a possible D gene (6 bases). The CDR3 totals 16 residues. The germline V gene has CDR1 DFQATT and CDR2 SNEGSKA (reference sequence). Deletions cut 1 base from V and 0 bases from J, with 13 bases between. The CDR3 is CSARAPSASSYNEQFF. As DNA, the CDR3 is TGCAGTGCTAGAGCCCCTAGCGCGAGCTCCTACAATGAGCAGTTCTTC.

J is TRBJ1-1 and V is TRBV6-2 or TRBV6-3; TRBD1 is a possible D gene (5 bases). The CDR3 has 15 residues. Per germline, CDR1 MNHEY and CDR2 SVGEGT. V was shortened by 0 bases and J by 0 bases, with 8 bases between the two germline ends. The CDR3 loop reads CASSYSGTLNTEAFF. The CDR3 DNA sequence: TGTGCCAGCAGTTACTCGGGGACCTTGAACACTGAAGCTTTCTTT.

This rearrangement joins TRBV12-3 or TRBV12-4 to TRBJ1-4; the match to TRBD1 covers 7 bases. Trimming cost V 5 bases and J 4 bases; bases outside gene matches: 7. This CDR3 has 15 amino acids. CDR3 protein: CASSLEDRFNEKLFF. Written as DNA, the CDR3 is TGTGCCAGCAGTCTAGAGGACAGGTTTAATGAAAAACTGTTTTTT.

This clonotype occurred a few times. The chain couples TRBV10-3 to TRBJ2-7; tentative D call: TRBD2 (7 bases). Trimming took 6 bases from V and 2 from J, leaving 17 bases between them. The length of the CDR3 is 15 residues. Germline lookup yields CDR1 ENHRY and CDR2 SYGVKD. The CDR3 region has the DNA TGTGCCATCAGCCCTAACTTAGGGGGGGCCTACGAGCAGTACTTC. Its protein product is CAISPNLGGAYEQYF.

The V call is TRBV5-5, the J call TRBJ2-1; 9 bases are a match to TRBD1. Germline lookup yields CDR1 SGHKS and CDR2 YYEKEE (reference sequence). There are 13 residues in the CDR3. The junction had 8 bases not matched to a gene; V was cut back by 1 base and J by 15 bases. The CDR3 here is CASSLNPGQGRFF. The CDR3 bases are TGTGCCAGCAGCTTGAACCCCGGACAGGGGCGGTTCTTC.

This clonotype showed up just a few times. One base away lies a much larger clone, so this may be a sequencing read error. The rearrangement uses TRBV6-5 and TRBJ1-5; no reliable D call. Germline lookup yields CDR1 MNHEY and CDR2 SVGAGI. The CDR3 covers 12 residues. The V and J ends lost 1 base and 4 bases respectively, with 2 bases between them. As DNA, the CDR3 is TGTGCCAGCAGTTACTGGAATCAGCCCCAGCATTTT. It codes for CASSYWNQPQHF.

In this sample, this clonotype turned up a few times. The chain combines TRBV20-1 with TRBJ2-3; maybe TRBD1 (5 bases). Germline values: CDR1 DFQATT, CDR2 SNEGSKA (reference sequence). The CDR3 is made up of 13 amino acids. V was clipped by 5 bases and J by 1 base, with 10 bases between them. Here the CDR3 reads CSAQGPGTDTQYF. CDR3 nucleotide sequence: TGCAGTGCTCAGGGCCCGGGCACAGATACGCAGTATTTT.

J is TRBJ1-6 and V is TRBV20-1; unclear D gene. V dropped 5 bases and J dropped 0 bases, with 23 bases sitting between them. CDR1 is DFQATT and CDR2 is SNEGSKA in the germline V gene (reference sequence). The CDR3 is 19 residues long. The CDR3 sequence is CSARWRISSPSSYNSPLHF. CDR3 bases: TGCAGTGCTCGATGGAGGATCAGTTCCCCGAGCTCCTATAATTCACCCCTCCACTTT.

V gene TRBV19 combines with J gene TRBJ2-2; no firm D call. Germline CDR1 and CDR2: LNHDA and SQIVND (reference sequence). This CDR3 spans 15 amino acids. Trimming took off 3 bases at V and 4 bases at J, with 12 bases between the two ends. CDR3: CASSMVSYPTGELFF. The CDR3 DNA reads as TGTGCCAGTAGTATGGTTAGTTACCCCACCGGGGAGCTGTTTTTT.